Included here is one T cell receptor (beta chain) sequence, with context. These data are taken from a study of shared clonotypes between healthy human individuals. In the study overall: Ranging from 18 to 49 in age, donors were a couple of women and a few men.

Libraries were prepared by immunoSEQ multiplex PCR; TCRdb keeps only in-frame clonotypes and omits some of them. The table lists fewer than 600,000 clones, 60% to 85% of them singletons, with 10% to 15% in the top ten. The V gene's germline CDR1 is MDHEN and CDR2 SYDVKM. The CDR3 runs to 15 residues. The ends were cut back, 4 bases at V and 4 bases at J, with 15 bases in the middle. J is TRBJ2-3 and V is TRBV28; TRBD1 is a possible D gene (5 bases). The source is a woman in her 40s in good health. Some clones in this sample may be carry-over from other donors' samples. Sequencing was done on a sample of PBMCs. As DNA, the CDR3 is TGTGCCAGCAGTTCCCTAGGGGTTCGGGCAGATACGCAGTATTTT. It yields the protein CASSSLGVRADTQYF.